These 13 T cell receptor beta chains originate from one sample sequenced in a study of T cell responses to AZD1222 COVID-19 vaccine. The protocol was immunoSEQ multiplex PCR, while the TCRdb copy is restricted to in-frame clones and leaves out a portion. The sample includes approximately 150,000 clones, less than 95% of them seen just once. Sequenced here: peripheral blood, sampled 28 days after the second AZD1222 dose. Source of these receptors: an adult who received the AZD1222 COVID-19 vaccine.

The chain links TRBV18 to TRBJ2-7, with 7 nucleotides matching TRBD2. V was clipped by 2 bases and J by 1 base; unmatched bases: 8. The CDR3 is 16 residues long. Germline CDR1 and CDR2: KGHSH and LQKENI. Here the CDR3 DNA reads TGTGCCAGCTCACCAATCTTTGGGACTACTTCCTACGAGCAGTACTTC. Its protein is CASSPIFGTTSYEQYF.

The CDR3 region has the DNA TGTGCCAGCAGGAACCGGGACCGAGGGTATGGCTACACCTTC. Protein sequence: CASRNRDRGYGYTF. This chain links TRBV6-6 with TRBJ1-2; tentatively, D is TRBD1 (5 bases). This CDR3 is 14 amino acids long. Germline CDR1 is MNHNY and CDR2 is SVGAGI (reference sequence). Trimming removed 6 bases from V and 5 bases from J, with 16 bases in between.

The CDR3 loop is CASSPPGTSGNNEQFF. DNA for the CDR3: TGTGCCAGCTCCCCCCCCGGGACTAGCGGAAACAATGAGCAGTTCTTC. The chain carries TRBV18 and TRBJ2-1, with TRBD2 identical over 11 bases. Trimming at V came to 6 bases and at J to 5 bases, leaving 9 bases not matched to a gene. Germline CDR1 is KGHSH and CDR2 is LQKENI. The CDR3 is 16 residues long.

The CDR3: CASSRRTGLNEKLFF. CDR3 DNA: TGTGCCAGCAGCCGCCGGACAGGACTTAATGAAAAACTGTTTTTT. The chain uses TRBV14 and TRBJ1-4, with 7 bases lining up with TRBD1. The germline CDR1 and CDR2 sequences are SGHDN and FVKESK. With V trimmed by 4 bases and J by 4 bases, 6 bases remained unmatched. CDR3 length: 15 residues.

The rearrangement uses TRBV6-5 and TRBJ2-5; TRBD2 might be the D (5 bases). The ends were cut back, 5 bases at V and 4 bases at J, with 17 bases in the middle. Germline lookup yields CDR1 MNHEY and CDR2 SVGAGI. CDR3 size: 15 residues. This CDR3 reads CASSILGSVGETQYF. CDR3 nucleotide sequence: TGTGCCAGCAGTATCCTGGGTAGCGTGGGAGAGACCCAGTACTTC.

The genes are TRBV24-1 and TRBJ1-5; no definite D call. The V end lost 2 bases, the J end lost 6 bases, and 7 bases lay between the germline ends. Germline CDR1 reads KGHDR; CDR2 reads SFDVKD. The CDR3 is made up of 13 amino acids. The CDR3 region is CATSDWVGQPQHF. CDR3 sequence (DNA): TGTGCCACCAGTGATTGGGTCGGTCAGCCCCAGCATTTT.

The chain links TRBV6-6 to TRBJ1-3; D not resolved. The CDR3 has 15 amino acids. Looked up from germline, CDR1 is MNHNY and CDR2 is SVGAGI (reference sequence). V gave up 2 bases and J gave up 4 bases, with 12 bases separating them. The CDR3 DNA sequence: TGTGCCAGCAGTTACGCGAAGGTTTCAGGAAACACCATATATTTT. Protein: CASSYAKVSGNTIYF.

CDR3 region: CASSEGNINEQYF. Written as DNA, the CDR3 is TGTGCCAGCAGTGAAGGTAACATCAACGAGCAGTACTTC. V and J are TRBV2 and TRBJ2-7; D unresolved. Trimming left V 1 base short and J 5 bases short, with 9 bases between. CDR1 is SNHLY, CDR2 FYNNEI, per germline. This CDR3 region has 13 residues.

The chain carries TRBV30 and TRBJ2-3, with 9 bases that match TRBD2. CDR3 length equals 15 residues. The trim removed 2 bases at V and 5 bases at J, leaving 8 bases unmatched. Germline assignment: CDR1 GTSNPN and CDR2 SVGIG (reference sequence). The CDR3 DNA reads TGTGCCTGGAGTTCGGCGGGGGGGCGTAGAGATACGCAGTATTTT. This gives the protein CAWSSAGGRRDTQYF.

The sample holds one count of this clone. Other DNA sequences of this sample code for an identical CDR3. V gene TRBV10-1 combines with J gene TRBJ1-5; 7 bases are shared with TRBD1. CDR1 WNHNN and CDR2 SYGVQD come from the germline V gene (reference sequence). The CDR3 is made up of 14 amino acids. Trimming cost V 0 bases and J 6 bases; bases outside gene matches: 2. The CDR3 DNA is TGCGCCAGCAGTGAGTCAGGGGGCGGTCAGCCCCAGCATTTT. This sequence encodes CASSESGGGQPQHF.

V is TRBV3-1 (or the pseudogene TRBV3-2) and J is TRBJ2-2; no clear D. V shed 4 bases and J shed 0 bases, with 12 bases lying between them. Per germline, CDR1 LGHDT and CDR2 YNNKEL (reference sequence). The CDR3 length is 16 residues. The DNA for the CDR3 is TGTGCCAGCAGCCCCGTCTGGGCAGCGAACACCGGGGAGCTGTTTTTT. It specifies CASSPVWAANTGELFF.

This chain connects TRBV28 to TRBJ2-7, with no clear D. CDR3 length: 13 amino acids. Germline V gene lookup returns CDR1 MDHEN and CDR2 SYDVKM. V dropped 6 bases and J dropped 3 bases, with 12 bases sitting between them. CDR3 nucleotides: TGTGCCAGCAGCTTGCCCCCCCACTACGAGCAGTACTTC. It translates to CASSLPPHYEQYF.

The DNA for the CDR3 is TGTGCCAGCAGCCTGTCGGGGAGATCAACCTTC. It is translated as CASSLSGRSTF. V is TRBV7-9 and J is TRBJ1-2, with D unresolved. V was shortened by 5 bases and J by 14 bases, with 15 bases between the two germline ends. CDR3 length: 11 amino acids. Germline CDR1 reads SEHNR; CDR2 reads FQNEAQ (reference sequence).